These 14 T cell receptor beta chains came from one sample sequenced in a study of T cell responses to AZD1222 COVID-19 vaccine. The assay was immunoSEQ multiplex PCR, and TCRdb's table has in-frame clones only and misses some. The sample shows some 70,000 clones, around 80% of them seen only once. Here the sequenced sample was peripheral blood, taken 28 days after the second AZD1222 dose. Every receptor here comes from an adult who received the AZD1222 COVID-19 vaccine.

The rearrangement links TRBV6-5 to TRBJ2-5, with D tentatively TRBD1 (5 bases). The V gene lost 2 bases and the J gene lost 2 bases, with 12 bases spanning the gap. The CDR3 sequence is 15 residues long. Germline V gene sequence: CDR1 MNHEY, CDR2 SVGAGI. CDR3 DNA sequence: TGTGCCAGCAGTTACGGGGCAGTTGAACAAGAGACCCAGTACTTC. Residues: CASSYGAVEQETQYF.

The V call is TRBV6-5, the J call TRBJ1-6; no firm D call. This CDR3 has 12 amino acids. In germline, CDR1 is MNHEY, CDR2 SVGAGI. The germline V and J ends were trimmed by 5 bases and 6 bases, with 5 bases remaining between them. CDR3 region: CASSKSNSPLHF. In DNA form, the CDR3 reads TGTGCCAGCAGTAAGAGTAATTCACCCCTCCACTTT.

V usage is TRBV5-1 and J usage is TRBJ2-1; 15 bases match TRBD2. The CDR3 length is 18 residues. V gave up 3 bases and J gave up 7 bases; unmatched junction bases: 11. Germline V gene lookup returns CDR1 SGHRS and CDR2 YFSETQ. CDR3 protein: CASSWTGTSGGIGNEQFF. In DNA form, the CDR3 reads TGCGCCAGCAGCTGGACCGGGACTAGCGGGGGGATCGGAAATGAGCAGTTCTTC.

The chain couples TRBV11-2 to TRBJ2-5, with TRBD2 identical over 9 bases. V was clipped by 1 base and J by 3 bases; unmatched bases: 3. The CDR3 runs to 15 residues. Germline V gives CDR1 SGHAT, CDR2 FQNNGV. CDR3 sequence: CASSLGGGVEETQYF. The CDR3 DNA sequence: TGTGCCAGCAGCTTAGGCGGGGGGGTTGAAGAGACCCAGTACTTC.

This clone was picked up one time. The CDR3 nucleotides are TGCGCCAGCAGCCAAGGGAGGACAGGGGTCCACGAGCAGTACTTC. As protein: CASSQGRTGVHEQYF. This rearrangement joins TRBV4-1 to TRBJ2-7, with 9 bases fitting TRBD1. After removal of 1 base from V and 5 bases from J, the junction contained 6 bases not matched to a gene. The CDR3 contains 15 residues. Germline CDR1 and CDR2: MGHRA and YSYEKL.

V gene TRBV12-5 combines with J gene TRBJ2-7; weak D call: TRBD1 (6 bases). The V gene's germline CDR1 is LGHNT and CDR2 FRNRAP. CDR3 size: 14 residues. V was cut by 6 bases and J by 3 bases, with 15 bases left in between. As DNA, the CDR3 is TGTGCTAGTGGCCGGACAGCACTCTTCTACGAGCAGTACTTC. Its translation: CASGRTALFYEQYF.

The chain joins TRBV19 to TRBJ2-3, with TRBD2 matching 8 bases. The CDR3 length is 20 residues. Germline V gene data show CDR1 as LNHDA and CDR2 as SQIVND (reference sequence). The V gene end was trimmed by 7 bases and the J gene end by 0 bases; junction bases not matched to a gene: 21. CDR3 protein: CASTFPGGWTSHISTDTQYF. The DNA of the CDR3 is TGTGCCAGTACCTTCCCCGGTGGGTGGACTAGCCATATTAGCACAGATACGCAGTATTTT.

The chain links TRBV6-2 or TRBV6-3 to TRBJ2-5; 8 bases are shared with TRBD1. Trimming cost V 5 bases and J 4 bases; bases outside gene matches: 6. The CDR3 sequence is 14 residues long. The germline gives CDR1 MNHEY, CDR2 SVGEGT. CDR3 in DNA: TGTGCCAGCAGTACGGGACAGGAACGAGAGACCCAGTACTTC. It translates to CASSTGQERETQYF.

The V and J genes are TRBV12-3 or TRBV12-4 and TRBJ1-2; D gene ambiguous. The CDR3 totals 12 residues. The V end lost 7 bases, the J end lost 4 bases, and 10 bases lay between the germline ends. CDR3 protein: CASTTRGYGYTF. The CDR3 bases are TGTGCCAGCACCACGCGGGGCTATGGCTACACCTTC.

This chain connects TRBV3-1 (or the pseudogene TRBV3-2) to TRBJ1-2, with D perhaps matching TRBD1 (5 bases). From germline, CDR1 is LGHDT and CDR2 YNNKEL (reference sequence). V shed 0 bases and J shed 5 bases, with 7 bases lying between them. This CDR3 is 13 amino acids long. The DNA for the CDR3 is TGTGCCAGCAGCCAAGACAGGGTTTATGGCTACACCTTC. Amino acid sequence: CASSQDRVYGYTF.

This clone showed up just once. V gene TRBV5-8 combines with J gene TRBJ2-3, with D possibly being TRBD1 or TRBD2 (5 bases each). The CDR3 length is 15 residues. The V end lost 1 base, the J end lost 2 bases, and 11 bases lay between the germline ends. Per germline, CDR1 SGHTS and CDR2 YDEGEE. The CDR3: CASSLSGGSTDTQYF. The CDR3 nucleotides read TGTGCCAGCAGCTTGTCTGGGGGTTCCACAGATACGCAGTATTTT.

The rearrangement joins TRBV5-1 to TRBJ1-5; D gene unclear. Germline CDR1 reads SGHRS; CDR2 reads YFSETQ. The V end lost 4 bases, the J end lost 3 bases, and 11 bases lay between the germline ends. The CDR3 has 14 amino acids. In DNA form, the CDR3 reads TGCGCCAGCAGCCCAGGCTCCCTCAATCAGCCCCAGCATTTT. Residues: CASSPGSLNQPQHF.

This clone came up once. The V call is TRBV12-3 or TRBV12-4, the J call TRBJ2-3, with no clear D. CDR3 length: 12 amino acids. Trimming took 3 bases from V and 4 from J, leaving 5 bases between them. In nucleotides, the CDR3 is TGTGCCAGCAGTTTGGGCTCAGATACGCAGTATTTT. Amino acid sequence: CASSLGSDTQYF.

V and J are TRBV5-4 and TRBJ1-1; no clear D gene. The V and J ends lost 4 bases and 5 bases respectively, with 21 bases between them. Germline V gives CDR1 SGHNT, CDR2 YYREEE (reference sequence). The CDR3 sequence is 16 residues long. CDR3 residues: CASSPGLRELVTEAFF. In nucleotides, the CDR3 is TGTGCCAGCAGCCCTGGGCTTAGGGAATTGGTAACTGAAGCTTTCTTT.